Each of the 19 T cell receptor beta chains below was sequenced from the same sample in a study of T cell responses to AZD1222 COVID-19 vaccine. TCRdb's table, derived via immunoSEQ multiplex PCR, lists solely in-frame clones and lacks some. The table lists 100,000 or so clones, 82% of them singletons. This sample comprised peripheral blood, obtained on day 0 of AZD1222 vaccination. These receptors were obtained from an adult in good health.

The rearrangement links TRBV12-5 to TRBJ1-2; TRBD1 might be the D (5 bases). This CDR3 has 13 residues. Germline CDR1 is LGHNT and CDR2 is FRNRAP. The V end was cut by 3 bases, the J end by 2 bases, with 7 bases between. CDR3 residues: CASGFKGNYGYTF. In DNA, the CDR3 is TGTGCTAGTGGTTTCAAGGGGAACTATGGCTACACCTTC.

V and J are TRBV3-1 (or the pseudogene TRBV3-2) and TRBJ2-5; D uncertain. V gave up 0 bases and J gave up 5 bases, with 13 bases separating them. Germline values: CDR1 LGHDT, CDR2 YNNKEL (reference sequence). CDR3 length: 15 residues. CDR3 residues: CASSQDLARRETQYF. Here the CDR3 DNA reads TGTGCCAGCAGCCAAGATCTGGCGAGGCGCGAGACCCAGTACTTC.

The chain employs TRBV7-2 and TRBJ1-6; 8 positions match TRBD1. Per the germline V gene, CDR1 is SGHTA and CDR2 is FQGNSA. V dropped 1 base and J dropped 7; count of bases not matched to a gene: 3. CDR3 length: 15 amino acids. CDR3: CASSLVQGANSPLHF. CDR3 coding DNA: TGTGCCAGCAGCTTAGTGCAGGGGGCCAATTCACCCCTCCACTTT.

This clone was seen a single time. The chain is built from TRBV6-5 and TRBJ1-1; the D is unclear. The V gene's germline CDR1 is MNHEY and CDR2 SVGAGI. This CDR3 has 13 amino acids. Trimming took 2 bases from V and 4 from J, leaving 8 bases between them. The CDR3 bases are TGTGCCAGCAGTTACGGGTCGGGCACTGAAGCTTTCTTT. It encodes CASSYGSGTEAFF.

The chain has TRBV7-9 and TRBJ2-3; 12 bases agree with TRBD2. Germline loops: CDR1 SEHNR, CDR2 FQNEAQ (reference sequence). Germline trimming cut 2 bases from V and 6 bases from J; bases unmatched to any gene: 6. The CDR3 is 16 amino acids. The CDR3 protein is CASSLSASGGADTQYF. In DNA, the CDR3 is TGTGCCAGCAGCTTATCGGCTAGCGGGGGGGCGGATACGCAGTATTTT.

The chain combines TRBV4-3 with TRBJ1-2; D ambiguous. Trimming took 0 bases from V and 11 from J, leaving 19 bases between them. The CDR3 covers 15 residues. Germline CDR1 and CDR2: LGHNA and YSLEER. Here the CDR3 reads CASSQDNRGDLGYTF. The DNA for the CDR3 is TGCGCCAGCAGCCAAGATAACAGAGGAGACCTTGGTTACACCTTC.

This chain connects TRBV5-5 to TRBJ2-1; TRBD2 agrees at 8 bases. J was trimmed by 8 bases and V by 0 bases; bases with no gene match: 10. The CDR3 spans 16 residues. Germline loops: CDR1 SGHKS, CDR2 YYEKEE (reference sequence). This CDR3 reads CASSLGRGGRVDEQFF. CDR3 sequence (DNA): TGTGCCAGCAGCTTGGGGCGCGGGGGGCGCGTCGATGAGCAGTTCTTC.

This chain joins TRBV7-8 and TRBJ2-3, with D maybe TRBD1 (6 bases). V lost 5 bases to trimming and J lost 2 bases, with 14 bases between them. The CDR3 runs 15 residues. The germline V gene encodes CDR1 SGHVS and CDR2 FQNEAQ. CDR3 sequence reads: CASSVGQSHTDTQYF. CDR3 DNA sequence: TGTGCCAGCAGCGTAGGACAGAGCCACACAGATACGCAGTATTTT.

V and J are TRBV19 and TRBJ2-7, with D perhaps matching TRBD1 (5 bases). CDR1 and CDR2 (germline): LNHDA, SQIVND (reference sequence). The CDR3 has 16 amino acids. V lost 5 bases and J lost 4, with 21 bases in between. The CDR3 sequence: CASSVWAGRSSYEQYF. The CDR3 nucleotides are TGTGCCAGTAGTGTCTGGGCAGGGCGATCTTCGTACGAGCAGTACTTC.

The rearrangement links TRBV6-5 to TRBJ2-7; D may be TRBD2 (5 bases). V was cut by 6 bases and J by 6 bases, with 12 bases left in between. The CDR3 is 12 amino acids. Germline values: CDR1 MNHEY, CDR2 SVGAGI. The CDR3 region has the DNA TGTGCCAGCAGCCCCGGACTGGCCGAGCAGTACTTC. Translation: CASSPGLAEQYF.

CDR3 sequence reads: CASSVGGQPSSGNTIYF. CDR3 bases: TGTGCCAGCAGCGTAGGGGGACAGCCAAGCTCTGGAAACACCATATATTTT. The chain links TRBV9 to TRBJ1-3; TRBD1 agrees at 7 bases. J gave up 0 bases and V 0 bases, and 6 bases lay outside the gene matches. CDR3 length equals 17 residues. Per the germline V gene, CDR1 is SGDLS and CDR2 is YYNGEE.

This sequence joins TRBV5-1 and TRBJ1-3, with D perhaps matching TRBD1 (5 bases). The CDR3 spans 15 residues. Between the trimmed V and J ends, which lost 4 bases and 2 bases, there was a span of 13 bases. Germline CDR1 SGHRS, CDR2 YFSETQ. Here the CDR3 reads CASSQGRNPGNTIYF. The CDR3 DNA sequence: TGCGCCAGCAGCCAGGGACGGAACCCTGGAAACACCATATATTTT. The variable domain in full, completed from reference TRBV5-1 and TRBJ1-3, reads KAGVTQTPRYLIKTRGQQVTLSCSPISGHRSVSWYQQTPGQGLQFLFEYFSETQRNKGNFPGRFSGRQFSNSRSEMNVSTLELGDSALYLCASSQGRNPGNTIYFGEGSWLTVV.

This chain connects TRBV5-5 to TRBJ2-2; D may match TRBD1 or TRBD2 (6 bases each). Between the trimmed V and J ends, which lost 2 bases and 3 bases, there was a span of 14 bases. The CDR3 length is 16 residues. Per germline, CDR1 SGHKS and CDR2 YYEKEE (reference sequence). DNA for the CDR3: TGTGCCAGCAGCTTCCATGGGGGGCTGGACACCGGGGAGCTGTTTTTT. Residues: CASSFHGGLDTGELFF.

The chain is built from TRBV9 and TRBJ2-5; D uncertain. Germline-derived CDR1 and CDR2 are SGDLS and YYNGEE. The V and J ends lost 0 bases and 5 bases respectively, with 8 bases between them. This CDR3 is built from 13 residues. CDR3 sequence (DNA): TGTGCCAGCAGCGTAGGCCCGGTGGAGACCCAGTACTTC. Its translation: CASSVGPVETQYF.

Only a few counts were recorded for this clone. This chain connects TRBV4-2 to TRBJ1-5, with D possibly TRBD1 on 5 matching bases. Germline V gene lookup returns CDR1 LGHNA and CDR2 YNFKEQ. The CDR3 covers 15 residues. V shed 1 base and J shed 5 bases, with 12 bases lying between them. DNA of the CDR3: TGTGCCAGCAGCCAAGCCTTAGACAGAGATCAGCCCCAGCATTTT. Its protein is CASSQALDRDQPQHF.

This clone was seen a handful of times. The rearrangement uses TRBV7-2 and TRBJ1-2, with 9 bases fitting TRBD1. Per the germline V gene, CDR1 is SGHTA and CDR2 is FQGNSA. The CDR3 consists of 15 residues. J was trimmed by 7 bases and V by 7 bases; bases with no gene match: 13. CDR3 sequence: CASTPSTGGSGGYTF. In DNA, the CDR3 is TGTGCCAGCACCCCGTCTACAGGGGGCTCCGGTGGCTACACCTTC.

This clone was counted between two and nine times. The chain carries TRBV7-3 and TRBJ2-2; D is ambiguous. Germline lookup yields CDR1 SGHTA and CDR2 FQGTGA. The V end lost 7 bases, the J end lost 1 base, and 16 bases lay between the germline ends. The CDR3 length is 16 residues. The CDR3 coding sequence is TGTGCCAGCACCATTAATGCTGCAGGGAACACCGGGGAGCTGTTTTTT. Protein sequence: CASTINAAGNTGELFF.

The chain employs TRBV3-1 (or the pseudogene TRBV3-2) and TRBJ1-4; D remains ambiguous. Germline-derived CDR1 and CDR2 are LGHDT and YNNKEL (reference sequence). Trimming shortened V by 0 bases and J by 7 bases, and 9 bases separated the two germline ends. The CDR3 sequence is 14 residues long. The CDR3 DNA sequence: TGTGCCAGCAGCCAAGATCCTCGATGTGAAAAACTGTTTTTT. Protein product: CASSQDPRCEKLFF.

This clone was recorded only once. The rearrangement uses TRBV2 and TRBJ1-2; TRBD1 aligns across 7 bases. This CDR3 is built from 12 residues. After removal of 5 bases from V and 6 bases from J, the junction contained 3 bases not matched to a gene. The V gene's germline CDR1 is SNHLY and CDR2 FYNNEI. The chain's CDR3 is CASSWTGHGYTF. The CDR3 nucleotides read TGTGCCAGCAGTTGGACAGGCCATGGCTACACCTTC.